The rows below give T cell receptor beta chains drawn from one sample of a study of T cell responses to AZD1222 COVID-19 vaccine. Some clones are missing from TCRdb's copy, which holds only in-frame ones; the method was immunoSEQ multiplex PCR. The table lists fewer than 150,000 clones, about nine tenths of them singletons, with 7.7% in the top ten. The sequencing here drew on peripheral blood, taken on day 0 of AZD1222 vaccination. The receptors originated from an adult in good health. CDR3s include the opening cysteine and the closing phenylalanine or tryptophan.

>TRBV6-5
CASIRDRGSYEQYF
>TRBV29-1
CSVQYYGYTF
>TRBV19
CASTGGATNEKLFF
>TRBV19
CASSIVPGYEQYF
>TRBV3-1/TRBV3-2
CASSQGGEQYF
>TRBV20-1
CSASSPQGNSPLHF
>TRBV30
CAWGTGAYEQYF
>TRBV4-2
CASSQGLERGPYEQYF
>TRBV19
CASSIRNDNEQFF
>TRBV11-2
CASSLSTSAANYGYTF
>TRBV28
CASSTPDRGSGNTIYF
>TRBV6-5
CASSYSSLPDLHTF
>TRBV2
CASTEEDRVSGNTIYF
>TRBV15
CARADQPQHF
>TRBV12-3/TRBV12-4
CASSPRALTRGDF
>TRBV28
CASRTGGYEQYF
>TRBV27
CASSPLPGSGSPLHF
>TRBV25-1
CASSESQTHRGTIYF
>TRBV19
CASSMEFPYEQYF
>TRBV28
CASSLLALAGGELFF
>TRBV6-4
CASSYTVQETQYF
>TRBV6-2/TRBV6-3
CASSYLGTSGAETQYF
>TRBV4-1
CASSQGWARRMNTEAFF
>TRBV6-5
CASRRTGRELFF
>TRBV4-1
CASSQDPGSGDTQYF
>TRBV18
CASSRGTAETQYF
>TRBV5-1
CASSSLPSPRPDTQYF
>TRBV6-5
CASRGGDSNEKLFF
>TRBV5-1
CASSLGSANTGELFF
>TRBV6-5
CASSYRGATYNEQFF
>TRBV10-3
CAISESGRASGSRNEQFF
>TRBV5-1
CASSPGTEQFF
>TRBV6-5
CASSRVGETQYF
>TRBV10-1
CASSESKRSQEKLFF
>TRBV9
CASNPGAVDTQYF
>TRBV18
CASSPLLNQAGANVLTF
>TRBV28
CASSLPDREVYSPLHF
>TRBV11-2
CASSLGTSGDTQYF
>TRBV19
CASNGGRASSYNSPLHF
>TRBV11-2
CASSPLGNQPQHF
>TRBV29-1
CSVQRGTGFDTEAFF
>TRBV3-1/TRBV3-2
CASSQGGQSQHF
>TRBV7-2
CASSSSGSTYEQYF
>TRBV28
CASPGPGMDTIYF
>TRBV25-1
CASSVLAGGRTDTQYF
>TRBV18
CASSPPGTGFGYTF
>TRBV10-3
CAISEREGPYEQYF
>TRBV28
CASRGLTDTQYF